One and the same sample provided the 32 T cell receptor beta chains below, sequenced in a study of post-analysis software for immune sequencing data. Overall study findings and caveats: Controls showed lower frequencies than patients for 4 or 5 TRBV segments, and TRBV5-6, TRBV5-1 and TRBV20-1 were among these.

Unique molecular identifiers were built into the TCR beta cDNA libraries. In TCRdb, the PCR reads were re-called with MiXCR into one record per CDR3 protein. The data show about 460,000 distinct CDR3 sequences, 45% seen once. Antigens for these TCRs are unknown. Input material: blood. The receptor set was obtained from a girl aged 10-17 years with multiple sclerosis.

For this clonotype: At one end, the junction sequence differs from germline, possibly due to a read error. The rearrangement uses TRBV20-1 and TRBJ2-6; 8 bases line up with TRBD2. There are 18 residues in the CDR3. Germline assignment: CDR1 DFQATT and CDR2 SNEGSKA (reference sequence). CDR3 DNA sequence: TGCAGTACTAGTGATGGCGGGGGGCCTCCTGGGGGGGCCAACGTCCTGACTTTC. The encoded protein is CSTSDGGGPPGGANVLTF.

This clonotype appeared many times. The J gene is TRBJ2-5, the V gene TRBV6-6; D perhaps matches TRBD2 (5 bases). Trimming removed 2 bases at V and 5 bases at J, with 15 bases between. Per the germline V gene, CDR1 is MNHNY and CDR2 is SVGAGI (reference sequence). This CDR3 is 15 amino acids long. The CDR3 coding sequence is TGTGCCAGCAGTTACCCCGCGGGTGCGTCGGAGACCCAGTACTTC. Its protein product is CASSYPAGASETQYF.

Only one count was recorded for this clonotype. The V call is TRBV12-3 or TRBV12-4, the J call TRBJ1-2; D is ambiguous. The CDR3 is 13 residues long. Between the trimmed V and J ends, which lost 3 bases and 6 bases, there was a span of 11 bases. Written as DNA, the CDR3 is TGTGCCAGCAGTTTTCTAGAAAACGATGGCTACACCTTC. It yields the protein CASSFLENDGYTF.

The gene calls are TRBV28 and TRBJ2-6, with D maybe TRBD2 (6 bases). The CDR3 runs to 13 residues. Germline V gene sequence: CDR1 MDHEN, CDR2 SYDVKM. Trimming removed 6 bases at V and 3 bases at J, with 6 bases between. The CDR3, as DNA: TGTGCCAGCAGGGGAGGTGGGGCCAACGTCCTGACTTTC. Translated: CASRGGGANVLTF.

This clonotype was found a few times. The DNA of the CDR3 is TGTGCCACCATGCAAGGGACTAGCGGACAAGAGACCCAGTACTTC. Translation gives CATMQGTSGQETQYF. The chain recombines TRBV28 with TRBJ2-5, with 11 bases identical to TRBD2. The junction had 9 bases not matched to a gene; V was cut back by 10 bases and J by 2 bases. Germline V CDR1 and CDR2: MDHEN, SYDVKM. The CDR3 runs to 15 residues.

This clonotype was seen a handful of times. The chain is built from TRBV29-1 and TRBJ1-2, with D perhaps matching TRBD1 (5 bases). Germline values: CDR1 SQVTM, CDR2 ANQGSEA. The CDR3 is made up of 13 amino acids. Trimming removed 7 bases from V and 3 bases from J, with 15 bases in between. CDR3 nucleotides: TGCAGCGCCCTCGGGGGGAAGGACTATGGCTACACCTTC. Protein sequence: CSALGGKDYGYTF.

This clonotype rates as large. The gene calls are TRBV24-1 and TRBJ2-1; a possible D gene is TRBD1 (6 bases). The CDR3 contains 12 residues. V was clipped by 10 bases and J by 5 bases, with 11 bases between them. From germline, CDR1 is KGHDR and CDR2 SFDVKD. The CDR3 is CATGEGDNEQFF. CDR3 DNA: TGTGCCACAGGAGAGGGGGACAATGAGCAGTTCTTC.

Only a few counts were recorded for this clonotype. The chain uses TRBV20-1 and TRBJ2-1; 9 bases map to TRBD2. The CDR3 sequence is 19 residues long. Germline CDR1 DFQATT, CDR2 SNEGSKA (reference sequence). The V gene end was trimmed by 0 bases and the J gene end by 7 bases; junction bases not matched to a gene: 19. For the CDR3, the DNA is TGCAGTGCTAGAGAGCCTCTAATAGCGGGAGTATTCGTAGGGAATGAGCAGTTCTTC. It yields the protein CSAREPLIAGVFVGNEQFF.

The J gene is TRBJ1-2, the V gene TRBV7-2; 8 nucleotides agree with TRBD1. This CDR3 has 13 residues. The germline V gene encodes CDR1 SGHTA and CDR2 FQGNSA. J gave up 8 bases and V 1 base, and 3 bases lay outside the gene matches. The CDR3 loop is CASSLESGGGYTF. CDR3 nucleotides: TGTGCCAGCAGCTTAGAATCAGGGGGCGGCTACACCTTC.

V and J are TRBV7-9 and TRBJ2-5; D remains ambiguous. Judging by the DNA end, TRBJ2-7 fits better; the J call may be wrong. The CDR3 consists of 14 residues. The germline CDR1 and CDR2 sequences are SEHNR and FQNEAQ (reference sequence). The CDR3 DNA reads TGTGCCAGCAGTCGGTACCCCGTGGCCTACGAGCAGTACTTC. Its protein is CASSRYPVAYEQYF.

This clonotype was observed a handful of times. The chain links TRBV5-1 to TRBJ1-4; D is perhaps TRBD1 (5 bases). The CDR3 covers 17 residues. V lost 0 bases, J lost 7 bases, and 19 bases lay in between. CDR1 is SGHRS and CDR2 is YFSETQ in the germline V gene. CDR3 in amino acids: CASSLAGGGTGGEKLFF. The CDR3 region has the DNA TGCGCCAGCAGCTTGGCCGGTGGCGGGACCGGCGGTGAAAAACTGTTTTTT. Full variable domain (rest looked up from reference TRBV5-1 and TRBJ1-4): KAGVTQTPRYLIKTRGQQVTLSCSPISGHRSVSWYQQTPGQGLQFLFEYFSETQRNKGNFPGRFSGRQFSNSRSEMNVSTLELGDSALYLCASSLAGGGTGGEKLFFGSGTQLSVL.

The chain links TRBV20-1 to TRBJ2-7; tentative D call: TRBD1 (5 bases). Judging by the DNA end, TRBJ2-5 fits better; the J call may be wrong. Per germline, CDR1 DFQATT and CDR2 SNEGSKA (reference sequence). The CDR3 totals 14 residues. CDR3 nucleotide sequence: TGCAGTGCTCAACCCAGGGTCGGAAGGGAGACCCAGTACTTC. Residues: CSAQPRVGRETQYF.

This clonotype came up a few times. The chain carries TRBV7-3 and TRBJ1-1, with 9 bases aligning to TRBD1. CDR1 and CDR2 from the germline V gene are SGHTA and FQGTGA. Trimming at V came to 5 bases and at J to 1 base, leaving 8 bases not matched to a gene. This CDR3 has 16 residues. The CDR3 nucleotides are TGTGCCAGCAGCCCTAGGGCGGGACAGGGGAACACTGAAGCTTTCTTT. Encoded protein: CASSPRAGQGNTEAFF.

This chain links TRBV3-1 with TRBJ2-7, with a possible D match to TRBD1 (6 bases). Trimming left V 3 bases short and J 6 bases short, with 12 bases between. The CDR3 runs to 13 residues. Looked up from germline, CDR1 is LGHDT and CDR2 is YNNKEL (reference sequence). The CDR3 here is CASSHDGRGEQYF. CDR3 nucleotides: TGTGCCAGCAGCCATGATGGCAGGGGCGAGCAGTACTTC.

The table lists this clonotype with a few counts. V and J are TRBV7-9 and TRBJ1-1; 9 positions agree with TRBD1. V gave up 2 bases and J gave up 4 bases; unmatched junction bases: 11. The germline V gene has CDR1 SEHNR and CDR2 FQNEAQ (reference sequence). The CDR3 totals 17 residues. The CDR3 loop is CASSLRGTGMFGTEAFF. CDR3 DNA sequence: TGTGCCAGCAGCTTACGGGGGACAGGGATGTTTGGCACTGAAGCTTTCTTT.

The rearrangement links TRBV29-1 to TRBJ1-2, with TRBD1 identical over 8 bases. V dropped 6 bases and J dropped 3; count of bases not matched to a gene: 9. The CDR3 has 14 amino acids. Per germline, CDR1 SQVTM and CDR2 ANQGSEA. The CDR3 nucleotides are TGCAGCGTCGCAGGGGGCGGTGCGTACTATGGCTACACCTTC. It encodes CSVAGGGAYYGYTF.

A few counts support this clonotype. V is TRBV3-1 and J is TRBJ1-2; D unclear. The CDR3 is 14 amino acids. Trimming shortened V by 1 base and J by 3 bases, and 9 bases separated the two germline ends. Germline lookup yields CDR1 LGHDT and CDR2 YNNKEL (reference sequence). The CDR3, as DNA: TGTGCCAGCAGCCAAGCGGACCGGTACTATGGCTACACCTTC. Its protein product is CASSQADRYYGYTF.

The rearrangement uses TRBV20-1 and TRBJ1-2, with a tentative D call TRBD1 (6 bases). There are 15 residues in the CDR3. V was trimmed by 0 bases and J by 2 bases, leaving 13 bases between them. CDR1 is DFQATT and CDR2 is SNEGSKA in the germline V gene (reference sequence). CDR3 protein: CSARDGRGSNYGYTF. The CDR3 bases are TGCAGTGCTAGAGATGGCAGGGGAAGCAACTATGGCTACACCTTC.

This clonotype was picked up a small number of times. V is TRBV7-9 and J is TRBJ2-1; 7 bases agree with TRBD2. V shed 0 bases, J shed 0 bases, and the junction held 8 bases outside the gene matches. Germline CDR1 is SEHNR and CDR2 is FQNEAQ (reference sequence). This CDR3 has 18 residues. The CDR3 loop is CASSLARLAVRSYNEQFF. For the CDR3, the DNA is TGTGCCAGCAGCTTAGCGCGCCTAGCGGTTCGCTCCTACAATGAGCAGTTCTTC.

This clonotype showed up just a few times. This chain joins TRBV7-9 and TRBJ2-6; D may be TRBD1 (5 bases). V shed 1 base and J shed 15 bases, with 13 bases lying between them. The CDR3 has 13 amino acids. The germline CDR1 and CDR2 sequences are SEHNR and FQNEAQ (reference sequence). The DNA for the CDR3 is TGTGCCAGCAGCTTAGTGGACATGCCCGACCTGACTTTC. Protein sequence: CASSLVDMPDLTF.

V usage is TRBV27 and J usage is TRBJ1-1; D is possibly TRBD1 (5 bases). V was cut by 2 bases and J by 8 bases, with 12 bases left in between. Per the germline V gene, CDR1 is MNHEY and CDR2 is SMNVEV (reference sequence). The CDR3 is 13 amino acids. CDR3 region: CASSLRGPREAFF. The CDR3 nucleotides read TGTGCCAGCAGTTTAAGGGGACCAAGGGAAGCTTTCTTT.

This clonotype was counted a few times. The rearrangement uses TRBV12-3 or TRBV12-4 and TRBJ1-1; 8 nucleotides match TRBD1. CDR3 length: 16 residues. The V segment lost 6 bases and the J segment 1 base; nucleotides outside the gene matches: 10. The CDR3 sequence: CASSPHGQGTNTEAFF. The CDR3 DNA reads TGTGCCAGCAGCCCCCACGGACAGGGCACGAACACTGAAGCTTTCTTT.

This clonotype has only a few counts. V usage is TRBV30 and J usage is TRBJ2-7; 10 positions match TRBD2. Looked up from germline, CDR1 is GTSNPN and CDR2 is SVGIG (reference sequence). CDR3 length: 11 amino acids. The CDR3 loop is CAFSGGNEQYF. The CDR3 region has the DNA TGTGCATTTAGCGGGGGGAACGAGCAGTACTTC.

This clonotype appeared a few times. The chain combines TRBV29-1 with TRBJ2-7; the match to TRBD2 covers 7 bases. There are 13 residues in the CDR3. CDR1 and CDR2 from the germline V gene are SQVTM and ANQGSEA. V trimming: 6 bases; J trimming: 7 bases; junction bases outside the gene matches: 12. The CDR3 reads CSVGDYWTREQYF. The DNA of the CDR3 is TGCAGCGTGGGGGACTATTGGACTAGGGAGCAGTACTTC.

There are a few counts of this clonotype. The rearrangement links TRBV4-1 to TRBJ1-1; 8 bases align to TRBD1. The germline V gene has CDR1 MGHRA and CDR2 YSYEKL. J gave up 0 bases and V 3 bases, and 3 bases lay outside the gene matches. The CDR3 runs to 15 residues. CDR3 residues: CASSQTGAVNTEAFF. CDR3 nucleotide sequence: TGCGCCAGCAGCCAGACAGGGGCGGTGAACACTGAAGCTTTCTTT.

V is TRBV6-2 or TRBV6-3 and J is TRBJ2-7, with D perhaps given as TRBD1 or TRBD2 (6 bases each). V was pared by 8 bases and J by 3 bases, with 32 bases between. This CDR3 contains 19 residues. From germline, CDR1 is MNHEY and CDR2 SVGEGT. CDR3 sequence (DNA): TGTGCCAGCCGACTAACCTCCACCGCGGGACACCCGAGGGGCTACGAGCAGTACTTC. It yields the protein CASRLTSTAGHPRGYEQYF.

V usage is TRBV14 and J usage is TRBJ2-3; TRBD2 might be the D (6 bases). The ends were cut back, 2 bases at V and 3 bases at J, with 9 bases in the middle. This CDR3 is built from 14 residues. Germline CDR1 SGHDN, CDR2 FVKESK. CDR3 nucleotide sequence: TGTGCCAGCAGCCAAAACGGGGGAACAGATACGCAGTATTTT. Its protein is CASSQNGGTDTQYF.

The chain joins TRBV20-1 to TRBJ2-1; D unclear. The CDR3 extends over 15 amino acids. The germline gives CDR1 DFQATT, CDR2 SNEGSKA (reference sequence). V was pared by 0 bases and J by 2 bases, with 11 bases between. The CDR3 DNA reads TGCAGTGCTAGAGAGTCCCAGCGAACCTACAATGAGCAGTTCTTC. It translates to CSARESQRTYNEQFF.

This clonotype was found a few times. V gene TRBV12-3 or TRBV12-4 combines with J gene TRBJ1-1; 7 bases are a match to TRBD1. The CDR3 runs to 14 residues. With 5 bases clipped from V and 3 bases from J, the junction kept 6 bases outside the gene matches. Here the CDR3 reads CASSSSTGDTEAFF. Here the CDR3 DNA reads TGTGCCAGCAGTAGCTCCACAGGGGACACTGAAGCTTTCTTT.

This clonotype was recorded a few times. This sequence joins TRBV12-3 or TRBV12-4 and TRBJ2-1, with D possibly being TRBD1 (6 bases). Trimming took off 6 bases at V and 3 bases at J, with 18 bases between the two ends. The CDR3 has 16 amino acids. CDR3 in DNA: TGTGCCAGCAGCCCCGGACAGTTAAGGTTCTACAATGAGCAGTTCTTC. Amino acids: CASSPGQLRFYNEQFF.

This chain joins TRBV13 and TRBJ2-7; the match to TRBD1 covers 9 bases. The ends lost 0 bases at V and 1 base at J; junction bases unmatched: 4. This CDR3 has 16 amino acids. CDR1 PRHDT and CDR2 FYEKMQ come from the germline V gene (reference sequence). The CDR3 here is CASSLGPDRGSYEQYF. The DNA for the CDR3 is TGTGCCAGCAGCTTAGGTCCGGACAGGGGATCCTACGAGCAGTACTTC.

This rearrangement joins TRBV28 to TRBJ2-7; possibly TRBD1 for D (6 bases). The CDR3 totals 14 residues. The germline gives CDR1 MDHEN, CDR2 SYDVKM. Trimming left V 3 bases short and J 0 bases short, with 9 bases between. The CDR3 sequence: CASSFRGTSYEQYF. CDR3 bases: TGTGCCAGCAGTTTTAGGGGGACCTCCTACGAGCAGTACTTC.